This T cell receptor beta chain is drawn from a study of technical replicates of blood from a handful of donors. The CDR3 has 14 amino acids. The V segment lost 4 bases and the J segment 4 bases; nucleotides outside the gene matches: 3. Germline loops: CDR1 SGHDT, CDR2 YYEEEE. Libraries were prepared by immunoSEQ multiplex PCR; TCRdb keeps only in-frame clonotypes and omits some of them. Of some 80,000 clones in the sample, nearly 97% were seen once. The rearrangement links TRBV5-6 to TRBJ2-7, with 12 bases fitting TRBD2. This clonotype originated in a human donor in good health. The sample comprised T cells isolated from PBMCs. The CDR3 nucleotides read TGTGCCAGCAGCCGGACTAGCGGGATATACGAGCAGTACTTC. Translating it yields CASSRTSGIYEQYF.